Listed here is a single T cell receptor (beta chain). The antigen is not known. The data originate from a study of neoadjuvant nivolumab and ipilimumab in lung cancer. Study-wide results and caveats: From pretherapy to surgery, tumor richness and clonality rose with dual therapy.

The table came from immunoSEQ multiplex PCR; TCRdb's copy has only in-frame clones and leaves some out. The sample includes under 15,000 clones, 90% to 97% seen only once; the top ten take about 2.7%. J was trimmed by 0 bases and V by 2 bases; bases with no gene match: 6. Germline V lookup: CDR1 WNHNN, CDR2 SYGVQD (reference sequence). This CDR3 spans 17 amino acids. The TCR comes from an adult with non-small cell lung cancer. The V gene is TRBV10-1, the J gene TRBJ2-1; 8 bases agree with TRBD1. Source: peripheral blood, taken after neoadjuvant nivolumab, alone or with ipilimumab, at or shortly before surgery. CDR3: CASSEIGQGSSYNEQFF. CDR3 DNA sequence: TGCGCCAGCAGTGAGATAGGACAGGGTTCCTCCTACAATGAGCAGTTCTTC.